Shown below are 27 T cell receptor beta chains from a single sample sequenced in a study of cytomegalovirus exposure and HLA in healthy donors. Amplification used 60 Vbeta primers and 13 Jbeta primers. Generated by immunoSEQ multiplex PCR, the TCRdb table keeps only in-frame clones and is missing some. The sample lists around 200,000 clones; 77% were seen once. Specimen: PBMCs. These receptor sequences come from a woman in her sixties in good health and CMV-seropositive.

This clone was counted once. The genes are TRBV5-1 and TRBJ2-7, with D perhaps matching TRBD1 (5 bases). Germline V gene sequence: CDR1 SGHRS, CDR2 YFSETQ. V lost 2 bases and J lost 3, with 6 bases in between. The CDR3 is made up of 12 amino acids. CDR3 region: CASSFQGYEQYF. CDR3 sequence (DNA): TGCGCCAGCAGCTTTCAGGGCTACGAGCAGTACTTC.

The chain is built from TRBV15 and TRBJ1-4, with D unresolved. CDR1 is LNHNV, CDR2 YYDKDF, per germline (reference sequence). CDR3 length equals 16 residues. The ends were cut back, 1 base at V and 0 bases at J, with 9 bases in the middle. The CDR3 region has the DNA TGTGCCACCAGCAGAGTCCCCAGGTCAACTAATGAAAAACTGTTTTTT. This codes for CATSRVPRSTNEKLFF.

V gene TRBV5-4 combines with J gene TRBJ2-3; possible D gene TRBD2, 6 bases. The CDR3 runs to 13 residues. The germline V gene encodes CDR1 SGHNT and CDR2 YYREEE (reference sequence). V shed 4 bases and J shed 1 base, with 7 bases lying between them. Here the CDR3 DNA reads TGTGCCAGCAGCATAGCGGGCACAGATACGCAGTATTTT. Amino acid sequence: CASSIAGTDTQYF.

This chain connects TRBV19 to TRBJ2-5; 11 bases match TRBD1. V was pared by 7 bases and J by 5 bases, with 12 bases of the junction left unmatched. CDR1 is LNHDA and CDR2 is SQIVND in the germline V gene (reference sequence). CDR3 length: 16 amino acids. This CDR3 reads CASTRSRTGGLETQYF. In DNA form, the CDR3 reads TGTGCCAGTACACGTTCCCGGACAGGGGGCCTGGAGACCCAGTACTTC.

The chain is built from TRBV15 and TRBJ2-3, with 10 positions matching TRBD1. The germline CDR1 and CDR2 sequences are LNHNV and YYDKDF (reference sequence). With V trimmed by 4 bases and J by 5 bases, 12 bases remained unmatched. The CDR3 loop spans 17 amino acids. The DNA of the CDR3 is TGTGCCACCAGCAAAACAAAGGGGGACAGGGGAGTAGATACGCAGTATTTT. Amino acids: CATSKTKGDRGVDTQYF. The complete variable domain, with remaining parts taken from reference TRBV15 and TRBJ2-3, reads DAMVIQNPRYQVTQFGKPVTLSCSQTLNHNVMYWYQQKSSQAPKLLFHYYDKDFNNEADTPDNFQSRRPNTSFCFLDIRSPGLGDTAMYLCATSKTKGDRGVDTQYFGPGTRLTVL.

V usage is TRBV5-6 and J usage is TRBJ2-5, with TRBD1 matching 7 bases. Gene TRBJ2-7 matches the end of the DNA better, so the J call may be wrong. This CDR3 region has 12 residues. In germline, CDR1 is SGHDT, CDR2 YYEEEE. The CDR3 sequence: CASSRQGYEQYF. The DNA for the CDR3 is TGTGCCAGCAGTAGACAGGGCTACGAGCAGTACTTC.

This clone was counted a few times. CDR3 in amino acids: CASSPLGETKGNTEAFF. DNA for the CDR3: TGTGCCAGCAGCCCCCTCGGGGAGACTAAGGGGAACACTGAAGCTTTCTTT. The rearrangement joins TRBV21-1 to TRBJ1-1. TRBV21-1 is annotated as a pseudogene. The CDR3 contains 17 residues.

The chain employs TRBV5-4 and TRBJ2-7; TRBD1 is a possible D gene (6 bases). Looked up from germline, CDR1 is SGHNT and CDR2 is YYREEE (reference sequence). Between the trimmed V and J ends, which lost 1 base and 6 bases, there was a span of 11 bases. CDR3 length: 13 residues. CDR3 sequence reads: CASSLQAGVEQYF. The CDR3 nucleotides are TGTGCCAGCAGCTTGCAAGCAGGGGTCGAGCAGTACTTC. Full variable domain (missing parts from reference TRBV5-4 and TRBJ2-7): ETGVTQSPTHLIKTRGQQVTLRCSSQSGHNTVSWYQQALGQGPQFIFQYYREEENGRGNFPPRFSGLQFPNYSSELNVNALELDDSALYLCASSLQAGVEQYFGPGTRLTVT.

This clone was detected only a few times. This chain joins TRBV5-4 and TRBJ2-2, with 8 bases fitting TRBD1. The CDR3 totals 14 residues. V was pared by 4 bases and J by 5 bases, with 4 bases of the junction left unmatched. The germline V gene encodes CDR1 SGHNT and CDR2 YYREEE (reference sequence). The CDR3 sequence: CASSRTGSTGELFF. In DNA, the CDR3 is TGTGCCAGCAGCCGGACAGGGTCGACCGGGGAGCTGTTTTTT.

This clone was counted between two and nine times. The V and J genes are TRBV5-4 and TRBJ2-5; D ambiguous. This CDR3 region has 13 residues. The germline CDR1 and CDR2 sequences are SGHNT and YYREEE (reference sequence). V lost 0 bases and J 4 bases, leaving 7 bases between the germline ends. CDR3 region: CASSLGVGETQYF. DNA for the CDR3: TGTGCCAGCAGCTTGGGAGTCGGAGAGACCCAGTACTTC.

The CDR3 region is CASSYGQGAFF. The CDR3 nucleotides read TGTGCCAGCAGCTACGGACAGGGGGCCTTCTTC. V usage is TRBV5-6 and J usage is TRBJ2-1, with 11 bases aligning to TRBD1. The CDR3 has 11 residues. Germline values: CDR1 SGHDT, CDR2 YYEEEE. The junction had 3 bases not matched to a gene; V was cut back by 3 bases and J by 16 bases.

The CDR3 is CASSPTGGDEKLFF. The CDR3 DNA reads TGTGCCAGCTCACCTACAGGGGGCGATGAAAAACTGTTTTTT. This chain uses TRBV18 with TRBJ1-4; TRBD1 matches 9 bases. Looked up from germline, CDR1 is KGHSH and CDR2 is LQKENI. This CDR3 has 14 residues. Trimming at V came to 3 bases and at J to 6 bases, leaving 2 bases not matched to a gene.

This clone was seen just once. Other DNA sequences from this sample encode an identical CDR3 as well. The chain joins TRBV4-1 to TRBJ2-1, with TRBD2 identical over 12 bases. V trimming: 3 bases; J trimming: 4 bases; junction bases outside the gene matches: 1. The germline V gene has CDR1 MGHRA and CDR2 YSYEKL. The CDR3 sequence is 15 residues long. CDR3 DNA: TGCGCCAGCAGCCAGGGACTAGCGGGTTACAATGAGCAGTTCTTC. This codes for CASSQGLAGYNEQFF.

The chain employs TRBV2 and TRBJ2-7; 13 bases align to TRBD2. The CDR3 has 15 amino acids. V gave up 6 bases and J gave up 2 bases; unmatched junction bases: 4. Germline CDR1 SNHLY, CDR2 FYNNEI. DNA for the CDR3: TGTGCCAGCAGAAGGACTAGCGGGGGCACCTACGAGCAGTACTTC. Its protein is CASRRTSGGTYEQYF.

CDR3 nucleotides: TGTGCCAGCGGTATTAGGGGGAACCAAGAGACCCAGTACTTC. Translation gives CASGIRGNQETQYF. The chain joins TRBV6-5 to TRBJ2-5, with D perhaps TRBD1 (6 bases). The V end was cut by 8 bases, the J end by 0 bases, with 13 bases between. The CDR3 contains 14 residues. Germline V gene lookup returns CDR1 MNHEY and CDR2 SVGAGI.

V gene TRBV15 combines with J gene TRBJ1-2; D remains ambiguous. The CDR3 runs 15 residues. Trimming left V 0 bases short and J 4 bases short, with 12 bases between. Germline V gene data show CDR1 as LNHNV and CDR2 as YYDKDF (reference sequence). Here the CDR3 reads CATSRDLAKSYGYTF. DNA for the CDR3: TGTGCCACCAGCAGAGATCTGGCCAAGTCCTATGGCTACACCTTC.

CDR3 in DNA: TGTGCCAGCAGCTCCACAACTACTGGAAACACCATATATTTT. It encodes CASSSTTTGNTIYF. The rearrangement joins TRBV5-5 to TRBJ1-3; D ambiguous. Germline V gene data show CDR1 as SGHKS and CDR2 as YYEKEE (reference sequence). V lost 3 bases and J lost 2, with 9 bases in between. This CDR3 spans 14 amino acids.

J is TRBJ2-3 and V is TRBV18, with 8 bases that match TRBD2. Germline V gene lookup returns CDR1 KGHSH and CDR2 LQKENI. With 6 bases clipped from V and 5 bases from J, the junction kept 10 bases outside the gene matches. The CDR3 extends over 15 amino acids. The CDR3 region has the DNA TGTGCCAGCTCCCCAGGGGTAGCGGGAAGAGATACGCAGTATTTT. Protein sequence: CASSPGVAGRDTQYF.

The gene calls are TRBV23-1 and TRBJ1-6; D is undetermined. TRBV23-1 is annotated as an ORF whose role is uncertain. The ends were cut back, 9 bases at V and 0 bases at J, with 18 bases in the middle. The CDR3 runs 17 residues. The CDR3 region is CASPVRAGSSYNSPLHF. The CDR3 coding sequence is TGCGCCAGTCCGGTACGGGCGGGGAGCTCCTATAATTCACCCCTCCACTTT.

The chain has TRBV30 and TRBJ1-2; TRBD1 matches 12 bases. V shed 5 bases and J 8 bases; nucleotides not matched to a gene: 6. Per the germline V gene, CDR1 is GTSNPN and CDR2 is SVGIG (reference sequence). The CDR3 totals 13 residues. The CDR3: CAWGLGTGGGYTF. CDR3 nucleotides: TGTGCCTGGGGGCTCGGGACAGGGGGCGGCTACACCTTC.

The V call is TRBV7-8, the J call TRBJ1-2, with TRBD1 matching over 8 bases. The CDR3 is 15 amino acids. The germline gives CDR1 SGHVS, CDR2 FQNEAQ. V trimming: 5 bases; J trimming: 3 bases; junction bases outside the gene matches: 8. This CDR3 is CASSPYPQGDYGYTF. CDR3 nucleotides: TGTGCCAGCAGCCCTTACCCACAGGGGGACTATGGCTACACCTTC. The full variable domain, with the rest looked up from reference TRBV7-8 and TRBJ1-2, is GAGVSQSPRYKVAKRGQDVALRCDPISGHVSLFWYQQALGQGPEFLTYFQNEAQLDKSGLPSDRFFAERPEGSVSTLKIQRTQQEDSAVYLCASSPYPQGDYGYTFGSGTRLTVV.

This clone was picked up one time. This rearrangement joins TRBV5-4 to TRBJ2-5, with 8 bases lining up with TRBD1. In germline, CDR1 is SGHNT, CDR2 YYREEE (reference sequence). V lost 2 bases and J lost 4; bases outside the gene matches: 7. CDR3 size: 15 residues. CDR3 nucleotides: TGTGCCAGCAGCTTTTCGCCAGGGGGCTCAGAGACCCAGTACTTC. It codes for CASSFSPGGSETQYF. Using reference TRBV5-4 and TRBJ2-5 for the parts outside the CDR3, the full variable domain is ETGVTQSPTHLIKTRGQQVTLRCSSQSGHNTVSWYQQALGQGPQFIFQYYREEENGRGNFPPRFSGLQFPNYSSELNVNALELDDSALYLCASSFSPGGSETQYFGPGTRLLVL.

The V and J genes are TRBV28 and TRBJ1-2; D is uncertain. This CDR3 is built from 14 residues. CDR1 and CDR2 from the germline V gene are MDHEN and SYDVKM. V was pared by 1 base and J by 8 bases, with 14 bases between. For the CDR3, the DNA is TGTGCCAGCAGTTTATTGCGAGGGTCCTACGGCTACACCTTC. Its translation is CASSLLRGSYGYTF.

The J gene is TRBJ2-4, the V gene TRBV6-5, with D possibly matching TRBD1 (6 bases). Germline assignment: CDR1 MNHEY and CDR2 SVGAGI. The CDR3 sequence is 13 residues long. V shed 2 bases and J shed 4 bases, with 6 bases lying between them. The CDR3 region is CASSYGQKNIQYF. The CDR3 DNA is TGTGCCAGCAGTTACGGACAGAAAAACATTCAGTACTTC.

This clone has only a few counts. The chain is built from TRBV7-2 and TRBJ2-1, with D perhaps TRBD1 (6 bases). CDR1 and CDR2 (germline): SGHTA, FQGNSA. CDR3 length: 13 amino acids. Trimming took 1 base from V and 10 from J, leaving 11 bases between them. For the CDR3, the DNA is TGTGCCAGCAGCTTAGATTGGCAGGGGGAGCAGTTCTTC. It specifies CASSLDWQGEQFF.

The chain is built from TRBV7-2 and TRBJ2-1; 7 bases align to TRBD2. Trimming at V came to 1 base and at J to 9 bases, leaving 6 bases not matched to a gene. From germline, CDR1 is SGHTA and CDR2 FQGNSA. The CDR3 contains 14 residues. Here the CDR3 reads CASSLGVPSGEQFF. CDR3 nucleotide sequence: TGTGCCAGCAGCTTAGGGGTCCCTAGCGGTGAGCAGTTCTTC.

The chain combines TRBV27 with TRBJ2-4; tentatively, D is TRBD1 (5 bases). Germline V gene sequence: CDR1 MNHEY, CDR2 SMNVEV (reference sequence). V lost 5 bases and J 6 bases, leaving 14 bases between the germline ends. The CDR3 is 14 amino acids. The CDR3 DNA sequence: TGTGCCAGCAGTCCTCCGGCCCAGGGAAACATTCAGTACTTC. Protein product: CASSPPAQGNIQYF.